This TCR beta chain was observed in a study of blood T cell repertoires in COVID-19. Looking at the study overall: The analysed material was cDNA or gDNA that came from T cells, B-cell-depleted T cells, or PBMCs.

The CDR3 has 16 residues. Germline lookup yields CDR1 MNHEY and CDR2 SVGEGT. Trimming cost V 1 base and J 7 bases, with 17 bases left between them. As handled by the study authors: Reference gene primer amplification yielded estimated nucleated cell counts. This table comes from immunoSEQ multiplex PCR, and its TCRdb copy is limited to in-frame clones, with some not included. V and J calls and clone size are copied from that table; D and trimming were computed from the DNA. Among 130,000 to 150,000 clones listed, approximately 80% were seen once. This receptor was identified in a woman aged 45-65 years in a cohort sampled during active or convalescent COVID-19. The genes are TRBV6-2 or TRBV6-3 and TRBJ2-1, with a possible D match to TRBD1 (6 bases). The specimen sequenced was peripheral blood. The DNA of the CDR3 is TGTGCCAGCAGTTACTTGGGCAGGGGCCTTTGGAATGAGCAGTTCTTC. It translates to CASSYLGRGLWNEQFF.